This TCR beta chain was sequenced for a study of OX40 agonist ivuxolimab in advanced cancers. About the research overall: The dose of intravenous ivuxolimab that patients received every 2 weeks ranged from 0.01 to 10 mg/kg.

Trimming shortened V by 4 bases and J by 0 bases, and 8 bases separated the two germline ends. Looked up from germline, CDR1 is SGDLS and CDR2 is YYNGEE. The length of the CDR3 is 14 residues. Whole-study results and caveats: Both CD4+ and CD8+ T cell populations in blood had undergone clonal expansion by week 6 at 0.1 to 3.0 mg/kg.

The assay was immunoSEQ multiplex PCR, and TCRdb's table has in-frame clones only and misses some. The data hold about 55,000 clones, with 60% to 80% observed a single time. Worth noting for this clone: The antigen is undetermined.

V usage is TRBV9 and J usage is TRBJ1-3; no firm D call. This sequence was found in an adult with an advanced solid tumor such as melanoma, head and neck, liver or kidney cancer. The sequencing here drew on CD4+ or CD8+ T cells sorted from blood, taken in a trial of the OX40 agonist ivuxolimab. In DNA, the CDR3 is TGTGCCAGCAGCCCGCAGACCTCTGGAAACACCATATATTTT. It is translated as CASSPQTSGNTIYF.